The present TCR beta chain was sequenced within a study of blood T cell repertoires in COVID-19. Germline V gene sequence: CDR1 MNHNS, CDR2 SASEGT. CDR3 length: 16 residues. Trimming removed 3 bases from V and 2 bases from J; junction bases left unmatched: 5. Clones were read by immunoSEQ multiplex PCR, and TCRdb kept only the in-frame ones, dropping some. The sample lists about 46,000 clones, 87% occurring once. This clone was counted once. The chain has TRBV6-1 and TRBJ1-4, with TRBD1 matching 8 bases. Sequences were obtained from peripheral blood. The source is a human donor in a cohort sampled during active COVID-19. The CDR3 loop is CASSDPTGVTNEKLFF. CDR3 nucleotide sequence: TGTGCCAGCAGTGACCCGACAGGGGTTACTAATGAAAAACTGTTTTTT.